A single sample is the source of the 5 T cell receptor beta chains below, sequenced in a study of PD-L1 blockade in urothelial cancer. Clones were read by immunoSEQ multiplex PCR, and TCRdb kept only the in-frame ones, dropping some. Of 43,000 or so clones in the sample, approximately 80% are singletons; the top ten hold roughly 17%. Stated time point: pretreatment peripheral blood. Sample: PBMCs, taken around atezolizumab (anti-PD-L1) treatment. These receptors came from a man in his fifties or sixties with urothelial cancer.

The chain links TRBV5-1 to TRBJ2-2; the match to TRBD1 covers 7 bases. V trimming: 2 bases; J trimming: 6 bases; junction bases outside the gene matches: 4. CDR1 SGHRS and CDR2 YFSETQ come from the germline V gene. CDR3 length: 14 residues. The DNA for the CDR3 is TGCGCCAGCAGCTTACAGGGGTCCTCCGGGGAGCTGTTTTTT. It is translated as CASSLQGSSGELFF. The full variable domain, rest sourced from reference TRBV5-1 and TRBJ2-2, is KAGVTQTPRYLIKTRGQQVTLSCSPISGHRSVSWYQQTPGQGLQFLFEYFSETQRNKGNFPGRFSGRQFSNSRSEMNVSTLELGDSALYLCASSLQGSSGELFFGEGSRLTVL.

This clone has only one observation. The CDR3 region is CASSVEERSSSYNEQFF. CDR3 sequence (DNA): TGTGCCAGCAGCGTAGAAGAGCGGTCCTCCTCCTACAATGAGCAGTTCTTC. V is TRBV9 and J is TRBJ2-1; tentatively, D is TRBD2 (5 bases). This CDR3 has 17 amino acids. Germline assignment: CDR1 SGDLS and CDR2 YYNGEE. V shed 0 bases and J shed 0 bases, with 13 bases lying between them.

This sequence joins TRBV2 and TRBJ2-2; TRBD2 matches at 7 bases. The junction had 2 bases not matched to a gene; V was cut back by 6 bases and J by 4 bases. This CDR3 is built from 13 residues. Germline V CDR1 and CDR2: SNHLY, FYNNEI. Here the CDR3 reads CASRAGVTGELFF. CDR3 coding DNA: TGTGCCAGCAGGGCGGGGGTCACCGGGGAGCTGTTTTTT.

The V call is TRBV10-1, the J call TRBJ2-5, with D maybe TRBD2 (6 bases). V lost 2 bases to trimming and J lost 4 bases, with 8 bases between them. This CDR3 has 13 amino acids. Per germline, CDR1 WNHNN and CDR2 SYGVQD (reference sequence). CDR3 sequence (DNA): TGCGCCAGCAGTGAGGGGGACTTAGAGACCCAGTACTTC. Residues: CASSEGDLETQYF.

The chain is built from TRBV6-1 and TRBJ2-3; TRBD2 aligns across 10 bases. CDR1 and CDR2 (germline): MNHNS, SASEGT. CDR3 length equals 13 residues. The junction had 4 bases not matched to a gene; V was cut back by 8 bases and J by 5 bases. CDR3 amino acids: CASGASGRDTQYF. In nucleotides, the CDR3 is TGTGCCAGCGGGGCTAGCGGGAGAGATACGCAGTATTTT.